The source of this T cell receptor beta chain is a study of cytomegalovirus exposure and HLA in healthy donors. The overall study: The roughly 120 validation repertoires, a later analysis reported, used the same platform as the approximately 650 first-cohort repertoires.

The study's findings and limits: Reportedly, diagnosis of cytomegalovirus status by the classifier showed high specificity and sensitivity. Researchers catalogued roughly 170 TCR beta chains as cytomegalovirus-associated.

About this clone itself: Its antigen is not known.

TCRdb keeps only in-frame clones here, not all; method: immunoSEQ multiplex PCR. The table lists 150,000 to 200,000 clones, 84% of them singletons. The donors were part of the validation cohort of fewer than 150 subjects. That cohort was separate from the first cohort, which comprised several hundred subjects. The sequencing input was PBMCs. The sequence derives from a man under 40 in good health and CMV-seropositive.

CDR3 DNA: TGTGCCAGCAGTTTATCGACCGGGACTCGCTCCTACGAGCAGTACTTC. This translates into CASSLSTGTRSYEQYF. The genes are TRBV27 and TRBJ2-7; D might be TRBD2 (6 bases). The CDR3 is 16 amino acids. V was trimmed by 0 bases and J by 0 bases, leaving 12 bases between them. CDR1 MNHEY and CDR2 SMNVEV come from the germline V gene (reference sequence).